The clone carrying this T cell receptor beta chain was observed at least ten times. Its target is not known. Attachment of unique molecular identifiers to individual cDNA molecules was performed. TCRdb ran MiXCR on the 5' RACE reads and lists one entry per CDR3 protein. This repertoire shows roughly 75,000 distinct CDR3 sequences, 11% found once; its top ten account for approximately 4.5%. CDR1 and CDR2 (germline): LGHNA, YNFKEQ. Trimming shortened V by 0 bases and J by 1 base, and 6 bases separated the two germline ends. This CDR3 comprises 14 residues. The source of the sample is a study of early T cells in non-severe SARS-CoV-2 infection. Across the whole study: Unsorted whole blood bulk RNA was sequenced, with unpaired chains.

Regarding the study as a whole: Private and CD4 specificities were missed by VDJdb matching, which favored anti-spike CD8 responses.

The origin of this receptor is an adult who was a healthcare worker with PCR-confirmed SARS-CoV-2 infection or an uninfected control (not recorded which). Sequencing was done on a sample of whole blood. This rearrangement joins TRBV4-2 to TRBJ2-5, with D hard to call. The CDR3 loop reads CASSQDLFQETQYF. The CDR3, as DNA: TGTGCCAGCAGCCAAGATCTGTTCCAAGAGACCCAGTACTTC.